This is a list of T cell receptor beta chains from one sample in a study of blood T cell repertoires in COVID-19. Some clones are missing from TCRdb's copy, which holds only in-frame ones; the method was immunoSEQ multiplex PCR. Of 200,000 to 250,000 clones in the sample, roughly 88% are singletons; the top ten hold about 1.5%. The sequencing input was peripheral blood. The receptors were gathered from a man in his late teens or twenties with active or convalescent COVID-19. The CDR3 runs from the conserved cysteine through the conserved F or W.

J	V	CDR3
TRBJ1-2	TRBV6-5	CAPGAGLYAGGYTF
TRBJ2-7	TRBV9	CASSPGDSYEQYF
TRBJ2-5	TRBV28	CASSPRTGPWETQYF
TRBJ2-2	TRBV11-3	CASSFGQYTGELFF
TRBJ2-7	TRBV11-3	CASSPGGEVNYEQYF
TRBJ1-3	TRBV7-2	CASSLRAGTGAISGNTIYF
TRBJ1-6	TRBV28	CASSRQGPYNSPLHF
TRBJ1-2	TRBV7-9	CASSFVGAYGYTF
TRBJ2-1	TRBV7-8	CASSRISGGAYNEQFF
TRBJ1-1	TRBV19	CASSIGEYGGCSFF
TRBJ1-2	TRBV10-3	CAITHVTGVDYGYTF
TRBJ2-7	TRBV6-5	CASSKRGFNNEQYF
TRBJ2-2	TRBV2	CASSLYGELFF
TRBJ2-7	TRBV28	CASSPKWGGPYEQYF
TRBJ2-1	TRBV4-2	CASSPPGLAGVEQFF
TRBJ2-3	TRBV11-2	CATRKNSGLPKDTQYF
TRBJ2-5	TRBV11-2	CASSKSRTGTGETQYF
TRBJ2-1	TRBV19	CASSIQRGGSYNEQFF
TRBJ1-1	TRBV6-2/TRBV6-3	CASSYLVSAEAFF
TRBJ2-2	TRBV19	CASSSPGQLTGELFF
TRBJ1-1	TRBV4-1	CASSQELQGGYKPEAFF
TRBJ1-1	TRBV19	CASSIARQGRAAEAFF
TRBJ1-2	TRBV29-1	CSVVRGYGYTF
TRBJ1-2	TRBV7-9	CASSFLEYESNYGYTF
TRBJ2-3	TRBV7-6	CASSLDSRSTDTQYF
TRBJ2-3	TRBV5-4	CASRPLPAGGYTDTQYF
TRBJ2-7	TRBV12-3/TRBV12-4	CASGLAEAYEQYF
TRBJ1-1	TRBV19	CASSPTGDREAFF
TRBJ2-7	TRBV23-1	CASSQGAQGTTQFSYEQYF